Listed below are T cell receptor beta chains from one sample, sequenced in a study of blood T cell repertoires in COVID-19. The protocol was immunoSEQ multiplex PCR, while the TCRdb copy is restricted to in-frame clones and leaves out a portion. The sample yields approximately 100,000 clones, 70% to 90% seen once. Source material: peripheral blood. These receptors all come from a man between 65 and 85 years old with acute or convalescent COVID-19. Each CDR3 is given with its conserved first and last residue. A D gene is named only where the DNA matches it firmly.

J	D	V	CDR3
TRBJ2-1	TRBD2	TRBV11-2	CASSLGLAGTYEQFF
TRBJ1-6	.	TRBV9	CASSLRRGSPLHF
TRBJ1-1	.	TRBV5-1	CASSLAPGGMQAFF
TRBJ1-2	.	TRBV5-4	CASSPTGDYGYTF
TRBJ1-1	.	TRBV10-1	CASSGRLNTEAFF
TRBJ1-2	.	TRBV28	CASLQDRNYGYTF
TRBJ1-4	TRBD1	TRBV7-9	CASSSGQVHEKLFF
TRBJ1-2	.	TRBV5-1	CASSLDVGYGYTF
TRBJ1-3	.	TRBV5-1	CASSRGSGSSGNTIYF
TRBJ1-4	.	TRBV18	CASSPAPTVVNEKLFF
TRBJ2-2	TRBD2	TRBV24-1	CATSDVRGANTGELFF
TRBJ1-1	.	TRBV2	CASSWSQNTEAFF